Listed below are T cell receptor beta chains from one sample, sequenced in a study of T-cell reconstitution after alpha-beta-depleted transplantation in children. In TCRdb, the PCR reads were re-called with MiXCR into one record per CDR3 protein. Of about 270,000 distinct CDR3 sequences listed, 9.9% are singletons. The sequences come from PBMCs from the stem cell graft donor, collected from the stem cell graft. The receptors were gathered from a human donor who donated a stem cell graft to a child with SCID. Each CDR3 is given with its conserved first and last residue. The D gene is left open where the match is weak. Not all rows give a size; the values are once, few, many and, for expanded clones, a class.

TRBV20-1	-	-	TRBJ1-1	TGCAGTGCTGCCCCCACAGGGAATGTTGGGACTGAAGCTTTCTTT	CSAAPTGNVGTEAFF
TRBV9	many	-	TRBJ2-1	TGTGCCAGCAGCGTATCCGGGATAAATGAGCAGTTCTTC	CASSVSGINEQFF
TRBV7-6	few	-	TRBJ2-2	TGTGCCAGCAGCTTAGTAGTCCCGTTCCCCACCGGGGAGCTGTTTTTT	CASSLVVPFPTGELFF
TRBV12-3/TRBV12-4	few	-	TRBJ1-5	TGTGCCAGCAGTTTCGGGGGGGGGCCCAATCAGCCCCAGCATTTT	CASSFGGGPNQPQHF
TRBV3-1	-	-	TRBJ2-7	TGTGCCAGCAGCCATGGAGGCGGGGTGATCTCCTACGAGCAGTACTTC	CASSHGGGVISYEQYF
TRBV5-5	-	-	TRBJ2-7	TGTGCCAGCAGGCCCATTCAATCTGCCTACGAGCAGTACTTC	CASRPIQSAYEQYF
TRBV10-3	-	-	TRBJ1-6	TGTGCCATTGGACCCGAAACCAATTCACCCCTCCACTTT	CAIGPETNSPLHF
TRBV9	-	-	TRBJ1-4	TGTGCCAGCAGCGTAGGAACGCCCAATGAAAAACTGTTTTTT	CASSVGTPNEKLFF
TRBV12-3/TRBV12-4	few	-	TRBJ2-7	TGTGCCAGCAGTTCCACCATCCACGAGCAGTACTTC	CASSSTIHEQYF
TRBV10-3	many	TRBD1	TRBJ2-5	TGTGCCATCAGCGAGGGACAGAAAGAGACCCAGTACTTC	CAISEGQKETQYF
TRBV6-6	few	-	TRBJ2-3	TGTGCCAGCAGTTACATCACAGATACGCAGTATTTT	CASSYITDTQYF
TRBV7-3	once	-	TRBJ1-3	TGTGCCAGCAGCTCGGGATACTCTGGAAACACCATATATTTT	CASSSGYSGNTIYF
TRBV11-1	-	TRBD1	TRBJ2-6	TGTGCCAGCAGCCTACGCCAAAGGACAGGGGGCGATACTGGGGCCAACGTCCTGACTTTC	CASSLRQRTGGDTGANVLTF
TRBV7-2	many	TRBD2	TRBJ2-1	TGTGCCAGCAGCTTTTCAGCGGGGGCCTACAATGAGCAGTTCTTC	CASSFSAGAYNEQFF
TRBV10-2	-	TRBD1	TRBJ2-7	TGCGCCAGCAGTGAGAGGACAGGGAGCTCCTACGAGCAGTACTTC	CASSERTGSSYEQYF
TRBV5-1	many	-	TRBJ2-5	TGCGCCAGCAGCTTGGGTCTCAGAGAAGAGACCCAGTACTTC	CASSLGLREETQYF
TRBV6-4	many	-	TRBJ2-3	TGTGCCAGCCCCGACAGGTTCCCCGCAGATACGCAGTATTTT	CASPDRFPADTQYF
TRBV25-1	-	-	TRBJ2-2	TGTGCCAGCAGTGAAATAGGAGGGGGCGCGGGGAACACCGGGGAGCTGTTTTTT	CASSEIGGGAGNTGELFF